This T cell receptor (beta chain) was sequenced for a study of PD-1 blockade in classical Hodgkin lymphoma. As to this clone: Its antigen is unknown.

General study findings and limits: The baseline diversity of complete responders showed similarity to that of newly diagnosed patients. Exclusion was the outcome for patients who began nivolumab under 1 year after ASCT.

Relapse after autologous stem cell transplantation occurred in every patient, and brentuximab vedotin exposure varied. Generated by immunoSEQ multiplex PCR, the TCRdb table keeps only in-frame clones and is missing some. This sample has just over 7,000 clones, with 84% found just once. Trimming took 6 bases from V and 2 from J, leaving 11 bases between them. Germline values: CDR1 SNHLY, CDR2 FYNNEI. This CDR3 region has 13 residues. This material consisted of peripheral blood mononuclear cells (PBMCs), taken at baseline. The genes are TRBV2 and TRBJ2-7; perhaps TRBD1 as D (6 bases). The TCR comes from a human donor with classical Hodgkin lymphoma. This chain's CDR3 is CASRIDRTYEQYF. As DNA, the CDR3 is TGTGCCAGCAGGATTGACAGGACCTACGAGCAGTACTTC.